The sequence of this T cell receptor (beta chain) was determined in a study of CD8+ T cells in alopecia areata. For the study at large: The authors scored treated patients' severity by affected scalp percentage.

Study-wide results and caveats: Scalp clonality and expanded CD8+ clones among the top 100 showed significant decreases with tofacitinib. Sequencing of scalp samples also captures resident alphabeta T cells of normal skin. Persistence in scalp and blood during tofacitinib was observed for many expanded lesional clones.

Comments on this clone: The antigen is unknown.

Treatment meaning: oral pan-JAK inhibitor, 5-10 mg twice daily. The germline V gene encodes CDR1 SGHDT and CDR2 YYEEEE. Trimming took off 5 bases at V and 0 bases at J, with 13 bases between the two ends. The CDR3 has 15 residues. RNA was isolated and reverse transcribed to cDNA, the sequencing template. The protocol was immunoSEQ multiplex PCR, while the TCRdb copy is restricted to in-frame clones and leaves out a portion. Here the sample spans about 220,000 clones, approximately 57% being singletons. This material consisted of CD4+ T cells sorted from blood, taken at week 4, from a patient treated with tofacitinib. The sequence was collected from a human donor with alopecia areata. The chain couples TRBV5-6 to TRBJ2-3; D not resolved. The DNA of the CDR3 is TGTGCCAGCAGTTCCGGGCCTACTAGCACAGATACGCAGTATTTT. Translating it yields CASSSGPTSTDTQYF.